This entry describes one T cell receptor (beta chain). This clone was found a few times. Its binding antigen is unknown. No base-level quality is on record; no much larger clone is a single base apart. As encoded in the germline V gene (reference sequence), CDR1 is LNHDA while CDR2 is SQIVND. V loses 7 bases, J loses 4 bases, and the germline ends lie 16 bases apart. There are 14 amino acids in the CDR3, from cysteine to phenylalanine inclusive. The retained sequence is limited to the CDR3, 42 bases, with the frame set at the first base. The CDR3 regions of human TCRbeta chains were analyzed by immunosequencing. Regarding the original processing steps: TCRs in the repertoires were compared against a reference library of SARS-CoV-2-specific TCRs that had been generated with the MIRA antigen-specificity platform. Breadth was defined as the fraction of unique TCRs that were SARS-CoV-2-associated, and depth was defined as the fraction of total T cells that were SARS-CoV-2-associated. Using the MIRA data, each spike-specific TCR was mapped to the spike region that the TCR reacts to and placed in a CD4 or CD8 class. Log10-transformed breadth and depth values were compared by one-way ANOVA with Sidak's multiple comparisons tests. TCRdb limited this immuneACCESS table to in-frame rearrangements with V and J called. A share of clones is missing; checked studies link under half to unresolved V genes, and the rest is unexplained. V, J and clone size are those of that table, while D and trimming were read from the DNA. In this sample the table shows 90,000 to 130,000 clones, nearly 90% of which occur a single time. Together, the top ten hold around 3% of the sample.

This record belongs to a study of T cell responses to AZD1222 COVID-19 vaccine (dated by TCRdb to 2020 to 2023). Background on the whole study: AZD1222 recipients given second doses at about 4 weeks or at about 12 weeks were pooled, since spike-specific TCR depth and breadth were not found to differ between the two schedules. A total of 233 trial participants underwent TCR sequencing, of whom 207 had received two doses of AZD1222 and 26 had received two doses of the MenACWY control vaccine. Trial participants were enrolled into age subgroups of 18-55, 56-69 and 70-plus years, which contained around 150, 29 and 61 TCR-sequenced participants, respectively. On the study overall, not on this receptor specifically: After two AZD1222 doses, both the breadth and the depth of spike-specific TCRs were significantly higher than at day 0 and than in MenACWY recipients. The vaccine-associated CD4 TCRs covered the entire spike protein, and the dominant responses fell in regions 160-218 and 743-854. Most participants were white British and females outnumbered males, and the authors suggested that clonal diversity may have been underestimated. Reportedly, almost half of the unique spike-specific TCRs recognized epitopes lying outside the regions that are mutated in the B.1.351 and B.1.1.7 variants. Conclusions about previously exposed vaccinees are limited, since just 6 or 7 AZD1222 recipients were seropositive for SARS-CoV-2 at baseline. In the small 56-69-year group, the increase in depth fell short of significance, most likely because of low power. Because no samples from the day 14 peak response were available, repertoires could be characterized only after the peak T cell response.

The time point tag for this specimen amounts to: baseline before first vaccination. Samples from vaccinated people were obtained from the UK trials COV001 and COV002, which included a single-blind randomized controlled phase 2/3 trial of AZD1222 (ChAdOx1 nCoV-19) in healthy adults. For TCRbeta chain sequencing, PBMC samples from trial participants were taken at day 0 and at day 28 after the second dose. This receptor was identified in an adult in good health. Sequenced material: peripheral blood, taken on day 0 of AZD1222 vaccination. The chain employs TRBV19 and TRBJ1-1; tentative D gene TRBD1, with 5 bases matching. The CDR3 protein: CASKNWGGGTEAFF. The DNA sequence is given as TGTGCCAGTAAAAATTGGGGGGGAGGCACTGAAGCTTTCTTT.